The entry below describes one T cell receptor beta chain. This entry is derived from a study of blood T cell repertoires in COVID-19. About the research overall: PBMCs, B-cell-depleted T cells, or T cells were the source of the cDNA or gDNA that made up the material.

Repertoires were generated with immunoSEQ multiplex PCR, while TCRdb's copy carries only in-frame clones and drops some. The data hold more than 70,000 clones, with approximately 86% observed a single time. This CDR3 region has 14 residues. Germline V gene sequence: CDR1 MNHEY, CDR2 SVGAGI. V dropped 10 bases and J dropped 6; count of bases not matched to a gene: 10. This TCR derives from a man aged 80 or over with active or convalescent COVID-19. Material for sequencing was peripheral blood. The chain joins TRBV6-5 to TRBJ2-3; 10 bases align to TRBD2. The DNA for the CDR3 is TGTGCCACCTCAATAGCGGGAGGCAGGGATACGCAGTATTTT. It specifies CATSIAGGRDTQYF.